The 25 T cell receptor beta chains below were found in one sample sequenced in a study of regulatory T cells in long-lasting Graves disease. Time point given: newly diagnosed GD, antithyroid drugs for less than 3 months. Scientists built the TCR library using RNA that was extracted from PBMCs. TCR beta libraries were built with iRepertoire HTBI primers and Arm-PCR of CDR3 regions. One entry per CDR3 protein results from TCRdb running MiXCR on the multiplex PCR reads. The table includes around 500,000 distinct CDR3 sequences, 12% detected once. The same sample was also used in a study of T cells in Graves' hyperthyroidism and ophthalmopathy.

The sequencing used peripheral blood mononuclear cells (PBMCs), collected at new diagnosis, from a patient treated with antithyroid drugs. These receptors all come from a woman aged 25 to 39 with Graves disease.

The chain is built from TRBV19 and TRBJ2-2, with D hard to call. Germline CDR1 reads LNHDA; CDR2 reads SQIVND (reference sequence). The CDR3 runs to 13 residues. The germline V and J ends were trimmed by 1 base and 7 bases, with 7 bases remaining between them. This CDR3 reads CASSIGHIGELFF. The CDR3 coding sequence is TGTGCCAGTAGTATAGGACATATCGGGGAGCTGTTTTTT.

This clonotype was seen more than once but under ten times. The chain links TRBV4-2 to TRBJ1-4; the D gene is possibly TRBD1 (5 bases). Germline V gene sequence: CDR1 LGHNA, CDR2 YNFKEQ. The CDR3 extends over 16 amino acids. V lost 3 bases and J 5 bases, leaving 16 bases between the germline ends. This CDR3 reads CASSQDRDSQNEKLFF. CDR3 nucleotide sequence: TGTGCCAGCAGCCAGGACCGGGACTCCCAGAATGAAAAACTGTTTTTT.

This clonotype was counted ten times or more. This sequence joins TRBV11-3 and TRBJ2-1, with TRBD1 matching 7 bases. Germline V gene lookup returns CDR1 SGHNT and CDR2 YENEEA. With 1 base clipped from V and 7 bases from J, the junction kept 7 bases outside the gene matches. The CDR3 has 15 residues. The CDR3 region has the DNA TGTGCCAGCAGCTTAGGGACAGGAGCCCCTAATGAGCAGTTCTTC. This encodes CASSLGTGAPNEQFF.

This clonotype was recorded at least ten times. The V and J genes are TRBV7-2 and TRBJ2-5, with 8 bases lining up with TRBD2. Germline V gene lookup returns CDR1 SGHTA and CDR2 FQGNSA. V lost 6 bases to trimming and J lost 4 bases; unmatched junction nucleotides: 13. The CDR3 sequence is 16 residues long. The DNA of the CDR3 is TGTGCCAGCAGAGGTCGGGAGGGCGGAATCCGAGAGACCCAGTACTTC. Its translation is CASRGREGGIRETQYF.

Concerning this clonotype: One base away lies a much larger clone, so this may be a sequencing read error. V usage is TRBV29-1 and J usage is TRBJ1-1, with D possibly matching TRBD1 (5 bases). V was pared by 2 bases and J by 4 bases, with 11 bases between. CDR1 SQVTM and CDR2 ANQGSEA come from the germline V gene. This CDR3 has 13 amino acids. CDR3 region: CSVERGMVTEAFF. In DNA form, the CDR3 reads TGCAGCGTTGAACGGGGGATGGTCACTGAAGCTTTCTTT.

This sequence joins TRBV4-2 and TRBJ2-3; TRBD1 or TRBD2 may be the D gene (6 bases each). V gave up 2 bases and J gave up 6 bases, with 15 bases separating them. CDR3 length equals 15 residues. Germline lookup yields CDR1 LGHNA and CDR2 YNFKEQ. The CDR3 nucleotides read TGTGCCAGCAGCCAATCGTTGCGGAGGGGGGATACGCAGTATTTT. This codes for CASSQSLRRGDTQYF.

The table lists this clonotype with many counts. The rearrangement uses TRBV7-2 and TRBJ2-5; 7 positions match TRBD1. With 4 bases clipped from V and 5 bases from J, the junction kept 4 bases outside the gene matches. Germline V lookup: CDR1 SGHTA, CDR2 FQGNSA. This CDR3 region has 13 residues. The CDR3 spells CASSWGTVETQYF. For the CDR3, the DNA is TGTGCCAGCAGCTGGGGGACAGTCGAGACCCAGTACTTC. The complete variable domain, with remaining parts taken from reference TRBV7-2 and TRBJ2-5, reads GAGVSQSPSNKVTEKGKDVELRCDPISGHTALYWYRQSLGQGLEFLIYFQGNSAPDKSGLPSDRFSAERTGGSVSTLTIQRTQQEDSAVYLCASSWGTVETQYFGPGTRLLVL.

This clonotype has ten or more counts. This chain links TRBV11-1 with TRBJ2-7; D is unresolved. Per germline, CDR1 SGHAT and CDR2 FQDESV (reference sequence). The V end was cut by 5 bases, the J end by 2 bases, with 22 bases between. This CDR3 contains 17 residues. In nucleotides, the CDR3 is TGTGCCAGCAGCCAAGGTTTCGGGCTGTTTACACCCTACGAGCAGTACTTC. Translated: CASSQGFGLFTPYEQYF.

This clonotype was detected ten times or more. The chain recombines TRBV28 with TRBJ2-3, with 10 bases lining up with TRBD2. V dropped 1 base and J dropped 4; count of bases not matched to a gene: 5. From germline, CDR1 is MDHEN and CDR2 SYDVKM. The CDR3 sequence is 16 residues long. The CDR3 loop reads CASSLYLAGVADTQYF. In nucleotides, the CDR3 is TGTGCCAGCAGTTTATACCTAGCGGGAGTAGCAGATACGCAGTATTTT. Complete variable domain (other parts from reference TRBV28 and TRBJ2-3): DVKVTQSSRYLVKRTGEKVFLECVQDMDHENMFWYRQDPGLGLRLIYFSYDVKMKEKGDIPEGYSVSREKKERFSLILESASTNQTSMYLCASSLYLAGVADTQYFGPGTRLTVL.

This clonotype was detected many times. The CDR3 loop is CSVDLAGATGELFF. CDR3 in DNA: TGCAGCGTTGACCTAGCGGGAGCAACCGGGGAGCTGTTTTTT. The V gene is TRBV29-1, the J gene TRBJ2-2; 10 positions agree with TRBD2. Germline V gene sequence: CDR1 SQVTM, CDR2 ANQGSEA. There are 14 residues in the CDR3. The V and J ends lost 3 bases and 5 bases, in that order; junction bases with no gene match: 3.

This clonotype was found many times. The chain uses TRBV30 and TRBJ1-2; 9 nucleotides align to TRBD1. V gave up 4 bases and J gave up 7 bases; unmatched junction bases: 4. The CDR3 consists of 12 residues. Germline V gene lookup returns CDR1 GTSNPN and CDR2 SVGIG (reference sequence). This CDR3 is CAWTRDRAGYTF. The CDR3 bases are TGTGCCTGGACTAGGGACAGGGCTGGCTACACCTTC.

The chain combines TRBV12-3 or TRBV12-4 with TRBJ2-2, with TRBD2 identical over 14 bases. Trimming took 3 bases from V and 6 from J; bases not matched to a gene: 6. The CDR3 is 17 residues long. The CDR3 sequence is CASSFGGLAGVAGELFF. CDR3 bases: TGTGCCAGCAGTTTCGGGGGACTAGCGGGAGTGGCCGGGGAGCTGTTTTTT.

This clonotype came up many times. In nucleotides, the CDR3 is TGTGCCACCGAGGCGCGCCTGAACACCGGGGAGCTGTTTTTT. Translation gives CATEARLNTGELFF. The V gene is TRBV24-1, the J gene TRBJ2-2; no definite D call. This CDR3 has 14 amino acids. The germline gives CDR1 KGHDR, CDR2 SFDVKD. Trimming removed 9 bases at V and 1 base at J, with 11 bases between.

V usage is TRBV7-9 and J usage is TRBJ1-1; 11 bases map to TRBD1. Germline V gene sequence: CDR1 SEHNR, CDR2 FQNEAQ (reference sequence). CDR3 length: 16 amino acids. J was trimmed by 4 bases and V by 2 bases; bases with no gene match: 6. The CDR3 region has the DNA TGTGCCAGCAGCTTAAGGACAGGGGGCTGGGGCACTGAAGCTTTCTTT. Translated: CASSLRTGGWGTEAFF.

This clonotype was detected many times. The J gene is TRBJ2-7, the V gene TRBV10-3; D gene unclear. The ends were cut back, 8 bases at V and 2 bases at J, with 10 bases in the middle. Germline lookup yields CDR1 ENHRY and CDR2 SYGVKD. The CDR3 contains 12 residues. CDR3 sequence: CAIGISTYEQYF. In nucleotides, the CDR3 is TGTGCCATCGGCATTAGTACCTACGAGCAGTACTTC.

This clonotype was seen many times. V usage is TRBV11-3 and J usage is TRBJ2-7; the D is unclear. The germline V gene encodes CDR1 SGHNT and CDR2 YENEEA. Deletions cut 4 bases from V and 1 base from J, with 20 bases between. The CDR3 contains 17 residues. This chain's CDR3 is CASSSDPISRRSYEQYF. CDR3 coding DNA: TGTGCCAGCAGCTCCGACCCTATATCGAGGAGATCCTACGAGCAGTACTTC.

This clonotype was seen repeatedly, ten times or more. The chain joins TRBV9 to TRBJ1-1, with D hard to call. CDR1 is SGDLS, CDR2 YYNGEE, per germline. CDR3 length: 14 residues. V lost 8 bases and J 1 base, leaving 15 bases between the germline ends. The CDR3 coding sequence is TGTGCCAGTTCAGCCGGATCAGCGAACACTGAAGCTTTCTTT. Protein product: CASSAGSANTEAFF.

The chain has TRBV19 and TRBJ2-5; D is uncertain. Trimming took 6 bases from V and 2 from J, leaving 13 bases between them. The germline V gene has CDR1 LNHDA and CDR2 SQIVND (reference sequence). This CDR3 contains 14 residues. CDR3 in amino acids: CASSWAGRQETQYF. In DNA form, the CDR3 reads TGTGCCAGTAGCTGGGCCGGGCGGCAAGAGACCCAGTACTTC.

In its sample, this clonotype was seen many times. V and J are TRBV6-2 or TRBV6-3 and TRBJ1-1, with D unclear. Trimming shortened V by 2 bases and J by 4 bases, and 8 bases separated the two germline ends. CDR1 and CDR2 from the germline V gene are MNHEY and SVGEGT. The CDR3 covers 13 residues. The CDR3 sequence is CASSYGVRTEAFF. CDR3 coding DNA: TGTGCCAGCAGTTACGGAGTCCGCACTGAAGCTTTCTTT.

This clonotype was detected ten times or more. The chain uses TRBV7-9 and TRBJ2-7, with D possibly matching TRBD1 (5 bases). Trimming took 5 bases from V and 1 from J, leaving 12 bases between them. Germline V gives CDR1 SEHNR, CDR2 FQNEAQ (reference sequence). This CDR3 has 14 amino acids. CDR3: CASSGWTKSYEQYF. CDR3 nucleotide sequence: TGTGCCAGCAGCGGGTGGACAAAGTCCTACGAGCAGTACTTC.

This clonotype was seen ten or more times. The chain has TRBV12-3 or TRBV12-4 and TRBJ1-3, with D perhaps TRBD1 (5 bases). V shed 4 bases and J shed 7 bases, with 20 bases lying between them. This CDR3 has 16 residues. CDR3 region: CASSSGLGRTGNTIYF. CDR3 in DNA: TGTGCCAGCAGTTCGGGACTGGGACGGACCGGGAACACCATATATTTT.

The sample holds a few counts of this clonotype. The rearrangement joins TRBV7-9 to TRBJ2-4; D is unclear. V was pared by 4 bases and J by 2 bases, with 12 bases between. In germline, CDR1 is SEHNR, CDR2 FQNEAQ (reference sequence). The CDR3 totals 15 residues. DNA for the CDR3: TGTGCCAGCAGCTCGCAGAGGATCCCCAAAAACATTCAGTACTTC. Amino acid sequence: CASSSQRIPKNIQYF.

This clonotype appeared many times. This chain links TRBV20-1 with TRBJ2-3; D is unclear. V dropped 5 bases and J dropped 0 bases, with 39 bases sitting between them. CDR1 is DFQATT and CDR2 is SNEGSKA in the germline V gene (reference sequence). The CDR3 runs 23 residues. CDR3 in DNA: TGCAGTGCTTTGTCGTTGGCTTGGTCTTACAGCCCAGTCTCCAGGAAAAGCACAGATACGCAGTATTTT. It is translated as CSALSLAWSYSPVSRKSTDTQYF.

In regard to this clonotype: A far larger clone differs by one base, so this is likely a read error. The gene calls are TRBV11-2 and TRBJ1-1; D ambiguous. Germline-derived CDR1 and CDR2 are SGHAT and FQNNGV. The CDR3 has 14 amino acids. Trimming cost V 3 bases and J 0 bases, with 8 bases left between them. The CDR3 reads CASSFLSMNTEAFF. The CDR3 DNA sequence: TGTGCCAGCAGCTTTCTCAGTATGAACACTGAAGCTTTCTTT.

This clonotype was seen repeatedly, ten times or more. The chain's CDR3 is CASSSRENTEAFF. The CDR3 DNA sequence: TGTGCCAGCAGCTCCAGGGAGAACACTGAAGCTTTCTTT. The rearrangement joins TRBV6-1 to TRBJ1-1; possible D gene TRBD1, 5 bases. Looked up from germline, CDR1 is MNHNS and CDR2 is SASEGT. The V gene lost 6 bases and the J gene lost 1 base, with 9 bases spanning the gap. The CDR3 is made up of 13 amino acids.